Shown below are 18 T cell receptor beta chains from a single sample sequenced in a study of blood T cell repertoires in COVID-19. The data were produced by immunoSEQ multiplex PCR, yet TCRdb's version contains in-frame clones alone and is incomplete. The repertoire has about 260,000 clones, 80% to 95% of them found once; the top ten carry approximately 2.6%. The source material was peripheral blood. All receptors derive from a person aged 18 to 30 with COVID-19, enrolled during active disease.

This clone came up once. The V call is TRBV9, the J call TRBJ2-7; D gene unclear. The ends were cut back, 0 bases at V and 3 bases at J, with 10 bases in the middle. Germline assignment: CDR1 SGDLS and CDR2 YYNGEE. This CDR3 is 14 amino acids long. The CDR3, as DNA: TGTGCCAGCAGCGTAGCGCCAGGCCTCTACGAGCAGTACTTC. It translates to CASSVAPGLYEQYF. Based on the CDR3 plus reference TRBV9 and TRBJ2-7, the full variable domain is DSGVTQTPKHLITATGQRVTLRCSPRSGDLSVYWYQQSLDQGLQFLIQYYNGEERAKGNILERFSAQQFPDLHSELNLSSLELGDSALYFCASSVAPGLYEQYFGPGTRLTVT.

This sequence joins TRBV28 and TRBJ2-1; D gene ambiguous. Germline V gene sequence: CDR1 MDHEN, CDR2 SYDVKM. The CDR3 has 10 amino acids. The V end was cut by 8 bases, the J end by 7 bases, with 6 bases between. For the CDR3, the DNA is TGTGCCAGCCGCAGGAATGAGCAGTTCTTC. This sequence encodes CASRRNEQFF. Combining the CDR3 with reference TRBV28 and TRBJ2-1 gives the whole variable domain DVKVTQSSRYLVKRTGEKVFLECVQDMDHENMFWYRQDPGLGLRLIYFSYDVKMKEKGDIPEGYSVSREKKERFSLILESASTNQTSMYLCASRRNEQFFGPGTRLTVL.

The chain is built from TRBV2 and TRBJ2-1; D is possibly TRBD2 (6 bases). Deletions cut 10 bases from V and 3 bases from J, with 10 bases between. Germline V CDR1 and CDR2: SNHLY, FYNNEI. CDR3 length equals 12 residues. CDR3 region: CATKTSYNEQFF. The CDR3 DNA reads as TGTGCCACCAAGACTAGCTACAATGAGCAGTTCTTC.

The CDR3 reads CATRTSSYEQYF. CDR3 bases: TGTGCCACCCGAACAAGTTCCTACGAGCAGTACTTC. V is TRBV15 and J is TRBJ2-7; D is undetermined. Looked up from germline, CDR1 is LNHNV and CDR2 is YYDKDF (reference sequence). Trimming shortened V by 8 bases and J by 1 base, and 9 bases separated the two germline ends. The CDR3 runs to 12 residues.

V usage is TRBV6-6 and J usage is TRBJ2-3; D is unresolved. The germline V gene encodes CDR1 MNHNY and CDR2 SVGAGI (reference sequence). Between the trimmed V and J ends, which lost 2 bases and 1 base, there was a span of 10 bases. CDR3 length equals 15 residues. The DNA for the CDR3 is TGTGCCAGCAGTTACGGCCAAACCGGCACAGATACGCAGTATTTT. The encoded protein is CASSYGQTGTDTQYF.

Written as DNA, the CDR3 is TGTGCCAGCAGCTCCAGGGTTGATGAGCAGTTCTTC. Translating it yields CASSSRVDEQFF. V is TRBV12-3 or TRBV12-4 and J is TRBJ2-1; D is perhaps TRBD1 (5 bases). This CDR3 has 12 residues. With 6 bases removed from V and 8 bases from J, the gap between germline ends came to 11 bases.

This sequence joins TRBV7-9 and TRBJ1-2, with D possibly being TRBD1 (6 bases). CDR3 size: 15 residues. The V and J ends lost 5 bases and 4 bases respectively, with 17 bases between them. The germline V gene encodes CDR1 SEHNR and CDR2 FQNEAQ (reference sequence). The CDR3 coding sequence is TGTGCCAGCAGCCCCCCGGGGGGGCGCGGCTATGGCTACACCTTC. This encodes CASSPPGGRGYGYTF.

V and J are TRBV7-6 and TRBJ2-7; tentative D call: TRBD2 (5 bases). V shed 8 bases and J shed 4 bases, with 21 bases lying between them. The CDR3 covers 15 residues. The V gene's germline CDR1 is SGHVS and CDR2 FNYEAQ. CDR3 sequence: CASSTGGLTLYEQYF. The CDR3 DNA reads as TGTGCCAGCTCTACCGGCGGGCTCACCCTGTACGAGCAGTACTTC.

The chain combines TRBV9 with TRBJ2-2, with D tentatively TRBD1 (6 bases). Germline lookup yields CDR1 SGDLS and CDR2 YYNGEE. With 4 bases removed from V and 1 base from J, the gap between germline ends came to 8 bases. This CDR3 comprises 14 residues. The CDR3 here is CASSPDRNTGELFF. As DNA, the CDR3 is TGTGCCAGCAGCCCGGACAGGAACACCGGGGAGCTGTTTTTT.

The chain couples TRBV5-4 to TRBJ2-5; 7 bases are a match to TRBD2. This CDR3 contains 14 residues. Unmatched junction bases numbered 12, after V lost 9 bases and J lost 4 bases. Germline lookup yields CDR1 SGHNT and CDR2 YYREEE (reference sequence). The CDR3 loop reads CATYHQGGGETQYF. DNA of the CDR3: TGTGCCACCTACCACCAGGGCGGGGGAGAGACCCAGTACTTC. Looking up the rest from reference TRBV5-4 and TRBJ2-5 gives the full variable domain: ETGVTQSPTHLIKTRGQQVTLRCSSQSGHNTVSWYQQALGQGPQFIFQYYREEENGRGNFPPRFSGLQFPNYSSELNVNALELDDSALYLCATYHQGGGETQYFGPGTRLLVL.

The chain joins TRBV28 to TRBJ2-7, with a weak D call TRBD1 (5 bases). V was shortened by 6 bases and J by 2 bases, with 17 bases between the two germline ends. This CDR3 is built from 15 residues. Germline V CDR1 and CDR2: MDHEN, SYDVKM. The CDR3 protein is CASRRGTGSAYEQYF. The CDR3 DNA is TGTGCCAGCAGGCGCGGTACAGGTTCAGCCTACGAGCAGTACTTC.

The chain joins TRBV5-1 to TRBJ2-2; a weak D match, TRBD1 (5 bases). The CDR3 is made up of 16 amino acids. Per the germline V gene, CDR1 is SGHRS and CDR2 is YFSETQ. Deletions cut 2 bases from V and 0 bases from J, with 11 bases between. CDR3 region: CASSFRQFANTGELFF. The CDR3 bases are TGCGCCAGCAGCTTCAGACAGTTCGCGAACACCGGGGAGCTGTTTTTT.

This chain joins TRBV7-9 and TRBJ1-3; 10 bases map to TRBD1. The CDR3 runs to 16 residues. The germline CDR1 and CDR2 sequences are SEHNR and FQNEAQ (reference sequence). The J segment lost 0 bases and the V segment lost 5 bases, leaving 4 bases of the junction unmatched. The CDR3 DNA is TGTGCCAGCAGCCTTCGGACAGGGGGCTCTGGAAACACCATATATTTT. It translates to CASSLRTGGSGNTIYF.

This sequence joins TRBV23-1 and TRBJ2-1; D is ambiguous. TRBV23-1 is marked as an open reading frame, function uncertain. This CDR3 has 15 amino acids. V gave up 8 bases and J gave up 5 bases, with 19 bases separating them. CDR3 sequence: CASSFLDRVDNEQFF. DNA for the CDR3: TGCGCCAGCTCATTTTTAGATCGCGTGGACAATGAGCAGTTCTTC.

The V call is TRBV19, the J call TRBJ1-2, with D tentatively TRBD1 (6 bases). The V gene's germline CDR1 is LNHDA and CDR2 SQIVND (reference sequence). The CDR3 has 14 amino acids. V shed 6 bases and J shed 4 bases, with 15 bases lying between them. This chain's CDR3 is CASRPDRGFYGYTF. In nucleotides, the CDR3 is TGTGCCAGTAGGCCGGACAGAGGCTTCTATGGCTACACCTTC.

V usage is TRBV27 and J usage is TRBJ1-6; D is ambiguous. The germline V gene encodes CDR1 MNHEY and CDR2 SMNVEV (reference sequence). Trimming removed 6 bases at V and 0 bases at J, with 12 bases between. The CDR3 has 16 residues. CDR3 sequence (DNA): TGTGCCAGCAGGCCCGACACGTTCTCCTATAATTCACCCCTCCACTTT. This gives the protein CASRPDTFSYNSPLHF.

This chain links TRBV30 with TRBJ2-2; D possibly corresponds to TRBD1 (5 bases). CDR1 GTSNPN and CDR2 SVGIG come from the germline V gene (reference sequence). The V end was cut by 5 bases, the J end by 6 bases, with 16 bases between. CDR3 length: 14 amino acids. The CDR3 sequence is CAWPFFGAPGELFF. The CDR3 bases are TGTGCCTGGCCCTTTTTTGGGGCCCCCGGGGAGCTGTTTTTT. The full variable domain, its missing parts supplied by reference TRBV30 and TRBJ2-2, is SQTIHQWPATLVQPVGSPLSLECTVEGTSNPNLYWYRQAAGRGLQLLFYSVGIGQISSEVPQNLSASRPQDRQFILSSKKLLLSDSGFYLCAWPFFGAPGELFFGEGSRLTVL.

The chain uses TRBV10-3 and TRBJ2-3, with D maybe TRBD2 (6 bases). With 5 bases removed from V and 5 bases from J, the gap between germline ends came to 20 bases. The CDR3 is 16 residues long. Per germline, CDR1 ENHRY and CDR2 SYGVKD. The chain's CDR3 is CAISYGTPNRGDTQYF. As DNA, the CDR3 is TGTGCCATCAGTTACGGGACTCCCAATAGGGGAGATACGCAGTATTTT.